This T cell receptor beta chain was found in a study of CD8 T cells in ankylosing spondylitis. This clonotype has just a few counts. Its antigen is still unknown. Scientists made TCR beta libraries using quantitative 5'-RACE with molecular barcodes. TCRdb re-derived calls from the 5' RACE reads in MiXCR, one entry per CDR3 protein. The data hold about 440,000 distinct CDR3 sequences, with approximately 17% observed a single time. General observations from the study: Previously reported in reactive arthritis synovial fluid and blood were some of the motif variants. Reportedly, matched ankylosing spondylitis synovial fluid was significantly enriched for disease-linked clones. Ankylosing spondylitis blood appeared to carry a characteristic TCR beta motif of eight or nine highly homologous variants.

The V gene lost 1 base and the J gene lost 6 bases, with 10 bases spanning the gap. The CDR3 is made up of 13 amino acids. The origin of this receptor is a male donor with ankylosing spondylitis. V usage is TRBV12-3 or TRBV12-4 and J usage is TRBJ2-7; a weak D match, TRBD2 (5 bases). The sample comprised blood, either unsorted or a sorted T cell fraction (not recorded which). The chain's CDR3 is CASSLGGRGEQYF. The DNA for the CDR3 is TGTGCCAGCAGTTTAGGAGGTCGGGGCGAGCAGTACTTC.